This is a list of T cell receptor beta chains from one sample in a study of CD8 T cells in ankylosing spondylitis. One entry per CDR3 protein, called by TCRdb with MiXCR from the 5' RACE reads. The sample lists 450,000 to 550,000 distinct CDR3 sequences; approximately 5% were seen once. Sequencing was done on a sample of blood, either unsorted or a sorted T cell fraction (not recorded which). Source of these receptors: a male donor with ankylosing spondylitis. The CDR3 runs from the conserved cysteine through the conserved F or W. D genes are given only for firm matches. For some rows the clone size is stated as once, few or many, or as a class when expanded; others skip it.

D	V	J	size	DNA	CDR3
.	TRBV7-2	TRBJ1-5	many	TGTGCCAGCAGCCCCCCGGGGGCCTCCAATCAGCCCCAGCATTTT	CASSPPGASNQPQHF
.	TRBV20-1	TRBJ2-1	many	TGCAGTGCCCCGGGCCCCTACAATGAGCAGTTCTTC	CSAPGPYNEQFF
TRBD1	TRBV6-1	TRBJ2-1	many	TGTGCCAGCAGGAGACAGGGGGTAAGGAATGAGCAGTTCTTC	CASRRQGVRNEQFF
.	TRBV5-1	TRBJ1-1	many	TGCGCCAGCAGCCCCCAGGGAGGGAGCACTGAAGCTTTCTTT	CASSPQGGSTEAFF
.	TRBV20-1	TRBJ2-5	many	TGCAGTGCTAGAAGAGGCGACTTCCTTGGGACCCAGTACTTC	CSARRGDFLGTQYF
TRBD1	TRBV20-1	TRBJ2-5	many	TGCAGTGCTCTACGCCGGACAGGGGAGAAGACCCAGTACTTC	CSALRRTGEKTQYF
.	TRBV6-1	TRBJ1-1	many	TGTGCCAGCAGATCCCCAGGTACAACTGAAGCTTTCTTT	CASRSPGTTEAFF
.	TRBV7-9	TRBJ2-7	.	TGTGCCAGCAGCTCAGGGACGGAACGCTACGAGCAGTACTTC	CASSSGTERYEQYF
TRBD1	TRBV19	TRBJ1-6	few	TGTGCCAGTTGCCGGGGACAGGGCCCTACAAGGGGTTCACCCCTCCACTTT	CASCRGQGPTRGSPLHF
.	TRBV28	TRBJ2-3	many	TGTGCCAGCAGTCCCCCCTCCGGACGGCCAGATACGCAGTATTTT	CASSPPSGRPDTQYF
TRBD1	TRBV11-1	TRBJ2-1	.	TGTGCCAGCAGCTTATCAGGGGGATATTCCCTGAGCTCCTACAATGAGCAGTTCTTC	CASSLSGGYSLSSYNEQFF
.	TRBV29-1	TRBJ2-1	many	TGCAGCGTGTCTGATCGTGAGAGGCAGTTCTTC	CSVSDRERQFF
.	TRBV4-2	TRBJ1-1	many	TGTGCCAGCACTCGGGAGAGGAACACTGAAGCTTTCTTT	CASTRERNTEAFF
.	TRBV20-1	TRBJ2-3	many	TGCAGTGCTAGGATTTTCAGGTACACAGATACGCAGTATTTT	CSARIFRYTDTQYF
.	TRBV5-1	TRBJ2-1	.	TGCGCCAGCAGCTTTGCGCGGCGAACCCTAGAAAATGAGCAGTTCTTC	CASSFARRTLENEQFF
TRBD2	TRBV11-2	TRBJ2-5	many	TGTGCCAGCAGCCCTGGAGCGGGGGGGCGAGAGACCCAGTACTTC	CASSPGAGGRETQYF
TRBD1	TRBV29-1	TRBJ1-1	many	TGCAGCGCTGGACAGGGAGCTGAAGCTTTCTTT	CSAGQGAEAFF
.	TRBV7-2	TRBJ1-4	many	TGTGCCAGCAGCCAGGCAAGGGTTGAAAAACTGTTTTTT	CASSQARVEKLFF
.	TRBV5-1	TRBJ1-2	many	TGCGCCAGCAGCTTGGACTGGACGGGCTACACCTTC	CASSLDWTGYTF
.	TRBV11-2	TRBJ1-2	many	TGTGCCAGCAGCCCCCACCGGGGGGCGGGGTGGGTCCGTAACTATGGCTACACCTTC	CASSPHRGAGWVRNYGYTF
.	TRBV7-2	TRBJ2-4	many	TGTGCCAGCACCCCTGGAGGGGGGGAAAACATTCAGTACTTC	CASTPGGGENIQYF
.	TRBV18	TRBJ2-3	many	TGTGCCAGCTCACCGCTTCAGCTGGATACGCAGTATTTT	CASSPLQLDTQYF
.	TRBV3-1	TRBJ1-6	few	TGTGCCAGCAGCCAAGTTGACGGTTCACCCCTCCACTTT	CASSQVDGSPLHF
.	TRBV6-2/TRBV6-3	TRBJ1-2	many	TGTGCCAGCAGTTACAGGAGGACCCCGAGGGATGGCTACACCTTC	CASSYRRTPRDGYTF
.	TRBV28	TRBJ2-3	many	TGTGCCAGCAGTTCATCTTATAGCACAGATACGCAGTATTTT	CASSSSYSTDTQYF
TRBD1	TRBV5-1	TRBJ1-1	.	TGCGCCAGCGGCCCCGACAGGGGACGCACTGAAGCTTTCTTT	CASGPDRGRTEAFF
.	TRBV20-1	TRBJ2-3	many	TGCAGTGCTAGAAATACGTTCGGGTACACAGATACGCAGTATTTT	CSARNTFGYTDTQYF
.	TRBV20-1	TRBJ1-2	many	TGCAGTGCTAGATCGGGGGGCTATGGCTACACCTTC	CSARSGGYGYTF
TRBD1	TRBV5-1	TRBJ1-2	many	TGCGCCAGCAGCAGGACAGGGGGCGAAGAATCCTACACCTTC	CASSRTGGEESYTF
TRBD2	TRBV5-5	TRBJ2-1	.	TGTGCCAGCAGCTGGGGCGGGCTAGCGGACTTGGATGAGCAGTTCTTC	CASSWGGLADLDEQFF
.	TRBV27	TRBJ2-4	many	TGTGCCAGCAGTTTACCTGCCTACGCGGTAGCCAAAAACATTCAGTACTTC	CASSLPAYAVAKNIQYF
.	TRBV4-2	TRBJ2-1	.	TGTGCCAGCAGCCAAGATCGGTGGGGGAATGAGCAGTTCTTC	CASSQDRWGNEQFF
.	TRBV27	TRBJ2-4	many	TGTGCCAGCAGTTTATCGGGGGATCTAGCCAAAAACATTCAGTACTTC	CASSLSGDLAKNIQYF
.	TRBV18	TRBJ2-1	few	TGTGCCAGCTCACGGACAGAAACTAATGAGCAGTTCTTC	CASSRTETNEQFF
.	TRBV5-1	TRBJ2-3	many	TGCGCCAGCAGCTTAAACGGGCACACAGATACGCAGTATTTT	CASSLNGHTDTQYF
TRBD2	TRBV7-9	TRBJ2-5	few	TGTGCCAGCACTAGCGGGAGCGGGCAGACCCAGTACTTC	CASTSGSGQTQYF
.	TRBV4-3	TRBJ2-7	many	TGCGCCAGCAGCCAAGGGTGGGACGGAATTTACGAGCAGTACTTC	CASSQGWDGIYEQYF
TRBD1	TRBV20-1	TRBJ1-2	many	TGCAGTGCCCCAATCGCGGACAGGGCCATCTATGGCTACACCTTC	CSAPIADRAIYGYTF
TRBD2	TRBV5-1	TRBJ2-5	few	TGCGCCAGCAGCTTGGGACTAGCGGGAGGAGAGCGAGAGACCCAGTACTTC	CASSLGLAGGERETQYF
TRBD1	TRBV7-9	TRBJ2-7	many	TGTGCCAGCAGCTTCGGGACAGGGGGCTTAAAAGAGCAGTACTTC	CASSFGTGGLKEQYF
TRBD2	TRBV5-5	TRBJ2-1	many	TGTGCCAGCAGCTTGCGGGCGGGAGACAATGAGCAGTTCTTC	CASSLRAGDNEQFF
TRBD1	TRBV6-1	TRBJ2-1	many	TGTGCCAGCAGACCTTGGGACAGGGAGGACAATGAGCAGTTCTTC	CASRPWDREDNEQFF
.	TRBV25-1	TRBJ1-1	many	TGTGCCAGCAGTGAATCCAGGACGGGAAACACTGAAGCTTTCTTT	CASSESRTGNTEAFF
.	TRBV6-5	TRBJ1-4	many	TGTGCCAGCAGTTACGTAACAACTAATGAAAAACTGTTTTTT	CASSYVTTNEKLFF
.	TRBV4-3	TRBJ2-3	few	TGCGCCAGCAGCGGACGGGAGTCAAGCACAGATACGCAGTATTTT	CASSGRESSTDTQYF
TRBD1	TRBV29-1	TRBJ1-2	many	TGCAGCGTTACCCCCGGGACAGGGAAGGGCTACACCTTC	CSVTPGTGKGYTF
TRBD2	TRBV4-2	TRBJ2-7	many	TGTGCCAGCAGCCAAGAAATCAGCGGGACGACCTACGAGCAGTACTTC	CASSQEISGTTYEQYF
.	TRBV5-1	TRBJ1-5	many	TGCGCCAGCAGCACGTTCGGGGACGACGGTCAGCCCCAGCATTTT	CASSTFGDDGQPQHF
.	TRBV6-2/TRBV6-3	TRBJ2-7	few	TGTGCCAGCAGTTACCAGGGCCCCGGGGAGCAGTACTTC	CASSYQGPGEQYF
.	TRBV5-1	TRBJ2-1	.	TGCGCCAGCAGCTCCTCAGGGGATCGGGGGAATGAGCAGTTCTTC	CASSSSGDRGNEQFF
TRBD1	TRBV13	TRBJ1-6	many	TGTGCCAGCAGCCAAACCAGACAGGGGCGGTCACCCCTCCACTTT	CASSQTRQGRSPLHF
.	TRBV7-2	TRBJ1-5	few	TGTGCCAGCAGCCCCCTCCGGGGCGCTCATCAGCCCCAGCATTTT	CASSPLRGAHQPQHF
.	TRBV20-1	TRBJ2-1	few	TGCAGTGCTAGAGTGAGACACAACTACAATGAGCAGTTCTTC	CSARVRHNYNEQFF
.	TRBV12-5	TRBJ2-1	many	TGTGCATCGGGGCCCGATTCCTACAATGAGCAGTTCTTC	CASGPDSYNEQFF
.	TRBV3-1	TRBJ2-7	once	TGTGCCTGCAGCCAACTTTCGGCGGGGTACAGGGCCTACGAGCAGTACTTC	CACSQLSAGYRAYEQYF